These 18 T cell receptor beta chains originate from one sample sequenced in a study of T cells in Graves' hyperthyroidism and ophthalmopathy. Using RNA transcripts as the source, TCR beta CDR3 regions were amplified. First-round RT-PCR targeting the TCR CDR3 was performed with the HTBI primer set. TCRdb re-derived calls from the multiplex PCR reads in MiXCR, one entry per CDR3 protein. The repertoire includes 470,000 or so distinct CDR3 sequences, around 20% of them detected once, and less than 30% sits in the top ten. Sequencing used blood. The receptors were sampled from a man in his late teens or twenties with Graves' hyperthyroidism.

This clonotype was seen many times. The chain recombines TRBV19 with TRBJ1-1; D is undetermined. V was cut by 6 bases and J by 0 bases, with 11 bases left in between. The CDR3 is 14 residues long. Germline values: CDR1 LNHDA, CDR2 SQIVND (reference sequence). The CDR3 DNA reads as TGTGCCAGTAGGGCGGGAGGTATGAACACTGAAGCTTTCTTT. Translating it yields CASRAGGMNTEAFF.

This clonotype was observed at least ten times. This chain connects TRBV15 to TRBJ1-2; D call uncertain. Germline V CDR1 and CDR2: LNHNV, YYDKDF (reference sequence). Trimming removed 5 bases at V and 3 bases at J, with 16 bases between. The CDR3 length is 15 residues. The CDR3 coding sequence is TGTGCCACCAGCGCCCTCTGGGAGCGCCACTATGGCTACACCTTC. Translating it yields CATSALWERHYGYTF.

The V and J genes are TRBV12-3 or TRBV12-4 and TRBJ1-2; possibly TRBD1 for D (5 bases). V lost 7 bases, J lost 3 bases, and 9 bases lay in between. This CDR3 is 12 amino acids long. This CDR3 is CASTPGHYGYTF. The CDR3 coding sequence is TGTGCCAGCACCCCAGGGCACTATGGCTACACCTTC.

The sample holds many counts of this clonotype. A much larger clone sits a single nucleotide away, making a read error possible. The chain uses TRBV28 and TRBJ2-7; D gene uncertain. V gave up 3 bases and J gave up 3 bases, with 6 bases separating them. Germline loops: CDR1 MDHEN, CDR2 SYDVKM. The CDR3 consists of 12 residues. DNA for the CDR3: TGTGCCAGCAGTTTTGCCCACTACGAGCAGTACTTC. Amino acid sequence: CASSFAHYEQYF.

CDR3 DNA: TGTGCCAGCAGCCCCCGTTCACTCTCCGGGGCTTCCAATCAGCCCCAGCATTTT. This translates into CASSPRSLSGASNQPQHF. The chain is built from TRBV4-2 and TRBJ1-5, with D maybe TRBD1 (5 bases). V lost 4 bases to trimming and J lost 3 bases, with 22 bases between them. The CDR3 has 18 amino acids. The germline CDR1 and CDR2 sequences are LGHNA and YNFKEQ.

CDR3 residues: CASSPKTGLNTEAFF. In DNA form, the CDR3 reads TGCGCCAGCAGCCCGAAGACAGGGCTTAACACTGAAGCTTTCTTT. The chain combines TRBV5-1 with TRBJ1-1; 7 bases agree with TRBD1. CDR1 is SGHRS and CDR2 is YFSETQ in the germline V gene. The CDR3 sequence is 15 residues long. V shed 4 bases and J 2 bases; nucleotides not matched to a gene: 8.

This chain joins TRBV11-2 and TRBJ2-7; TRBD2 agrees at 12 bases. There are 17 residues in the CDR3. With V trimmed by 4 bases and J by 3 bases, 10 bases remained unmatched. Germline V lookup: CDR1 SGHAT, CDR2 FQNNGV. The CDR3: CASSCLPLAGGHYEQYF. In DNA, the CDR3 is TGTGCCAGCAGCTGCCTACCTCTAGCGGGGGGGCACTACGAGCAGTACTTC.

This clonotype was seen ten or more times. The chain employs TRBV7-9 and TRBJ1-1, with a tentative D call TRBD1 (6 bases). Trimming took 6 bases from V and 5 from J, leaving 13 bases between them. The CDR3 length is 13 residues. CDR1 is SEHNR and CDR2 is FQNEAQ in the germline V gene (reference sequence). CDR3 sequence: CASRHRDLTEAFF. The CDR3 region has the DNA TGTGCCAGCAGGCACAGGGACCTGACTGAAGCTTTCTTT.

This clonotype was observed many times. The chain uses TRBV27 and TRBJ1-2; D might be TRBD1 (5 bases). In germline, CDR1 is MNHEY, CDR2 SMNVEV (reference sequence). The V end was cut by 6 bases, the J end by 8 bases, with 19 bases between. The CDR3 loop spans 14 amino acids. The CDR3 region is CASSPGDSLEGYTF. In DNA form, the CDR3 reads TGTGCCAGCAGCCCCGGGGACTCCCTAGAAGGCTACACCTTC.

Concerning this clonotype itself: The germline gene is not matched at one end of the junction; a read error may be the cause. This rearrangement joins TRBV5-1 to TRBJ2-7; 9 nucleotides agree with TRBD2. This CDR3 has 13 residues. Germline loops: CDR1 SGHRS, CDR2 YFSETQ. The CDR3 loop is CSSSRGGAEEQYF. Here the CDR3 DNA reads TGCTCCAGCAGCCGCGGGGGGGCGGAGGAGCAGTACTTC.

This clonotype was counted ten times or more. The chain links TRBV6-5 to TRBJ2-2; D call uncertain. Between the trimmed V and J ends, which lost 2 bases and 3 bases, there was a span of 7 bases. The germline V gene has CDR1 MNHEY and CDR2 SVGAGI. CDR3 size: 14 residues. CDR3 region: CASSYDGYTGELFF. The CDR3 DNA reads as TGTGCCAGCAGTTACGACGGCTACACCGGGGAGCTGTTTTTT.

This clonotype was observed at least ten times. The chain is built from TRBV24-1 and TRBJ1-2, with a possible D match to TRBD1 (6 bases). Looked up from germline, CDR1 is KGHDR and CDR2 is SFDVKD. This CDR3 is 11 amino acids long. Trimming removed 7 bases from V and 9 bases from J, with 11 bases in between. The CDR3: CATSSGGRYTF. As DNA, the CDR3 is TGTGCCACCAGCTCCGGGGGGCGCTACACCTTC.

This clonotype was observed a handful of times. The chain has TRBV30 and TRBJ1-5; D ambiguous. Germline values: CDR1 GTSNPN, CDR2 SVGIG (reference sequence). The CDR3 length is 13 residues. V was cut by 0 bases and J by 5 bases, with 8 bases left in between. CDR3 loop: CAWSVQDDQPQHF. The CDR3 nucleotides are TGTGCCTGGAGTGTGCAAGATGATCAGCCCCAGCATTTT. The entire variable domain, with the rest obtained from reference TRBV30 and TRBJ1-5, is as follows: SQTIHQWPATLVQPVGSPLSLECTVEGTSNPNLYWYRQAAGRGLQLLFYSVGIGQISSEVPQNLSASRPQDRQFILSSKKLLLSDSGFYLCAWSVQDDQPQHFGDGTRLSIL.

This clonotype was counted ten times or more. The chain recombines TRBV6-6 with TRBJ1-1, with D uncertain. CDR1 is MNHNY, CDR2 SVGAGI, per germline (reference sequence). The length of the CDR3 is 13 residues. Trimming removed 8 bases from V and 3 bases from J, with 13 bases in between. The CDR3 here is CASSGNHDTEAFF. DNA for the CDR3: TGTGCCAGCTCGGGGAACCATGACACTGAAGCTTTCTTT.

This clonotype has a count of ten or more. CDR3 bases: TGTGCCAGCAGTGAAGCGGGGGGGAGCTCCTATAATTCACCCCTCCACTTT. It codes for CASSEAGGSSYNSPLHF. J is TRBJ1-6 and V is TRBV6-1; tentative D call: TRBD1 (5 bases). Between the trimmed V and J ends, which lost 0 bases and 0 bases, there was a span of 9 bases. This CDR3 has 17 amino acids. Germline V gene data show CDR1 as MNHNS and CDR2 as SASEGT.

This clonotype was seen a handful of times. The chain combines TRBV9 with TRBJ1-2; possibly TRBD1 for D (6 bases). Trimming stripped 0 bases from V and 8 bases from J, with 20 bases between. The V gene's germline CDR1 is SGDLS and CDR2 YYNGEE. This CDR3 is 16 amino acids long. CDR3 protein: CASSVGGGGHNDGYTF. The DNA for the CDR3 is TGTGCCAGCAGCGTAGGCGGGGGGGGACATAACGACGGCTACACCTTC.

This clonotype appeared a few times. A single base separates this from a much larger clone, so it may be a read error. The chain employs TRBV12-3 or TRBV12-4 and TRBJ2-5; 15 bases match TRBD2. CDR3 size: 18 residues. CDR3 loop: CASSQGTSGGYYQETKYF. CDR3 bases: TGTGCCAGCAGTCAAGGGACTAGCGGGGGGTACTACCAAGAGACCAAGTACTTC.

The gene calls are TRBV9 and TRBJ2-7; D may be TRBD1 (5 bases). V was pared by 4 bases and J by 4 bases, with 15 bases between. This CDR3 has 14 amino acids. In germline, CDR1 is SGDLS, CDR2 YYNGEE. CDR3 coding DNA: TGTGCCAGCAGCTTAGGGGTTTTTAGTTACGAGCAGTACGTC. It translates to CASSLGVFSYEQYV.